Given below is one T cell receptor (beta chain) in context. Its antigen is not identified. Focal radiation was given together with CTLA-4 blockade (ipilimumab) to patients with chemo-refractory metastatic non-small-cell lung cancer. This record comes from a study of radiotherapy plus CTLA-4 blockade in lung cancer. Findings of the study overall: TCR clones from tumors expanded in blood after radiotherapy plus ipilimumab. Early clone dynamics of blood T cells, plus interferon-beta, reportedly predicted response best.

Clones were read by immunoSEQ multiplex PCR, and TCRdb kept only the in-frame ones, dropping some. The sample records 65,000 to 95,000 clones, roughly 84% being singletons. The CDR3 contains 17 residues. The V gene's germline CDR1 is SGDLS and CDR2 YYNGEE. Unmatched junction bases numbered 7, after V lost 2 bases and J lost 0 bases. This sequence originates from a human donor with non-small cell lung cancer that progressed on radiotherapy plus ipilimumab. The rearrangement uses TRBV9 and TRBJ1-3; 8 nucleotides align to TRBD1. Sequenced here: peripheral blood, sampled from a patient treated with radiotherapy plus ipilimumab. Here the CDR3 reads CASSVGQGKSSGNTIYF. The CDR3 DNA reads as TGTGCCAGCAGCGTCGGACAGGGAAAAAGCTCTGGAAACACCATATATTTT.